These 14 T cell receptor beta chains came from one sample sequenced in a study of T cells in Graves' hyperthyroidism and ophthalmopathy. Amplification targeted TCR beta CDR3 regions from RNA transcripts. The HTBI set primed first-round TCR CDR3 RT-PCR. TCRdb re-analysed the multiplex PCR reads in MiXCR, keeping a single row per CDR3 protein. The data contain fewer than 110,000 distinct CDR3 sequences, about 45% of them singletons. Material: blood. These receptor sequences come from a man in his forties with Graves' hyperthyroidism.

About this clonotype: Without the conserved terminal phenylalanine or tryptophan, this CDR3 likely stems from a read error. The limits of the CDR3 on the DNA are not certain, so only TCRdb's listed CDR3 is given. This chain joins TRBV15 and TRBJ2-5. The CDR3 is 8 amino acids in total, end residues counted. Germline V gene lookup returns CDR1 LNHNV and CDR2 YYDKDF (reference sequence). The CDR3 reads CATSRDTS.

This chain connects TRBV10-3 to TRBJ2-7; 8 bases are a match to TRBD2. There are 13 residues in the CDR3. V lost 0 bases to trimming and J lost 6 bases; unmatched junction nucleotides: 1. Germline V lookup: CDR1 ENHRY, CDR2 SYGVKD. DNA for the CDR3: TGTGCCATCAGTGAGTCGAGCGGGAGCGAGCAGTACTTC. This gives the protein CAISESSGSEQYF.

This clonotype was picked up many times. This chain uses TRBV10-3 with TRBJ1-5; D not resolved. The germline CDR1 and CDR2 sequences are ENHRY and SYGVKD. The CDR3 runs to 13 residues. V lost 0 bases to trimming and J lost 3 bases, with 3 bases between them. CDR3 in DNA: TGTGCCATCAGTGAGTCTTCCAATCAGCCCCAGCATTTT. The encoded protein is CAISESSNQPQHF.

This clonotype has a count of ten or more. The V call is TRBV5-6, the J call TRBJ2-7, with D possibly matching TRBD2 (6 bases). Germline assignment: CDR1 SGHDT and CDR2 YYEEEE. This CDR3 contains 14 residues. Trimming took off 0 bases at V and 6 bases at J, with 13 bases between the two ends. The CDR3 loop is CASSLGDWRGEQYF. The CDR3 coding sequence is TGTGCCAGCAGCTTGGGTGATTGGCGGGGCGAGCAGTACTTC.

This clonotype came up many times. The chain carries TRBV12-5 and TRBJ1-1; D not certain. V gave up 3 bases and J gave up 5 bases, with 10 bases separating them. CDR1 and CDR2 from the germline V gene are LGHNT and FRNRAP. The CDR3 has 13 residues. CDR3 nucleotides: TGTGCTAGTGGTTTCCAGATGGGGACTGAAGCTTTCTTT. It translates to CASGFQMGTEAFF.

In this sample, this clonotype turned up a few times. A much larger clone is a single base away; this may be a read error. This rearrangement joins TRBV19 to TRBJ1-2; possibly TRBD1 for D (6 bases). CDR1 and CDR2 (germline): LNHDA, SQIVND (reference sequence). The CDR3 is 16 amino acids. V lost 7 bases and J 8 bases, leaving 26 bases between the germline ends. The CDR3 DNA sequence: TGTGCCAGTAATTCATTCGGCAGGGGCTCTCCCAAGGGCTACACCTTC. This codes for CASNSFGRGSPKGYTF.

Concerning this clonotype: Germline and junction disagree at one end, which may indicate a read error. The chain carries TRBV20-1 and TRBJ2-5, with D perhaps assigned TRBD1 or TRBD2 (6 bases each). The CDR3 loop spans 14 amino acids. Germline CDR1 DFQATT, CDR2 SNEGSKA (reference sequence). The DNA for the CDR3 is TGCAGTGCTGAGGGGGGCTCCCTTCAAGAGACCCAGGACTTC. It specifies CSAEGGSLQETQDF.

This clonotype has at least ten counts. The genes are TRBV19 and TRBJ1-1, with TRBD1 identical over 7 bases. This CDR3 region has 15 residues. Germline CDR1 is LNHDA and CDR2 is SQIVND (reference sequence). Trimming removed 6 bases from V and 6 bases from J; junction bases left unmatched: 13. The CDR3 sequence: CASRHPGQRSPEAFF. The CDR3 nucleotides read TGTGCCAGTAGGCATCCGGGACAGAGGTCTCCTGAAGCTTTCTTT.

This chain links TRBV28 with TRBJ2-5; the D is unclear. V lost 2 bases and J 1 base, leaving 11 bases between the germline ends. CDR1 is MDHEN and CDR2 is SYDVKM in the germline V gene. This CDR3 has 15 residues. This CDR3 reads CASSLSRRRQETQYF. DNA of the CDR3: TGTGCCAGCAGTTTAAGCCGACGGCGCCAAGAGACCCAGTACTTC.

The V call is TRBV2, the J call TRBJ1-5, with D maybe TRBD1 (6 bases). CDR1 SNHLY and CDR2 FYNNEI come from the germline V gene. The CDR3 is made up of 14 amino acids. V lost 4 bases, J lost 11 bases, and 18 bases lay in between. Written as DNA, the CDR3 is TGTGCCAGCAGTGGCGCGGGGGGCGTGGAGACCCAGCATTTT. Translation: CASSGAGGVETQHF. The variable domain in full, with the rest retrieved from reference TRBV2 and TRBJ1-5, is EPEVTQTPSHQVTQMGQEVILRCVPISNHLYFYWYRQILGQKVEFLVSFYNNEISEKSEIFDDQFSVERPDGSNFTLKIRSTKLEDSAMYFCASSGAGGVETQHFGDGTRLSIL.

This clonotype showed up many times. V is TRBV12-3 or TRBV12-4 and J is TRBJ1-3; 9 nucleotides line up with TRBD1. The CDR3 totals 14 residues. V was pared by 5 bases and J by 8 bases, with 7 bases of the junction left unmatched. CDR3 region: CASSKTGGEDTIYF. CDR3 DNA: TGTGCCAGCAGTAAAACAGGGGGCGAGGACACCATATATTTT.

This clonotype came up a few times. The gene calls are TRBV27 and TRBJ1-2; D ambiguous. Germline V CDR1 and CDR2: MNHEY, SMNVEV (reference sequence). This CDR3 has 14 amino acids. Trimming removed 6 bases at V and 4 bases at J, with 15 bases between. CDR3 bases: TGTGCCAGCAGGCCCGAGGCTACGGGCTATGGCTACACCTTC. This encodes CASRPEATGYGYTF.

Ten or more counts support this clonotype. The chain couples TRBV12-3 or TRBV12-4 to TRBJ2-1; possibly TRBD2 for D (6 bases). The length of the CDR3 is 14 residues. The V end was cut by 3 bases, the J end by 9 bases, with 15 bases between. CDR3 DNA sequence: TGTGCCAGCAGTTTCTCGGCGACTAGTGGTGAGCAGTTCTTC. It codes for CASSFSATSGEQFF.

The sample holds a few counts of this clonotype. V gene TRBV28 combines with J gene TRBJ2-7, with D tentatively TRBD1 (5 bases). The CDR3 totals 14 residues. V lost 6 bases and J 4 bases, leaving 16 bases between the germline ends. From germline, CDR1 is MDHEN and CDR2 SYDVKM. CDR3 bases: TGTGCCAGCAGGAAGACAGACACCCCTTACGAGCAGTACTTC. Amino acid sequence: CASRKTDTPYEQYF. Filled out from reference TRBV28 and TRBJ2-7, the complete variable domain reads DVKVTQSSRYLVKRTGEKVFLECVQDMDHENMFWYRQDPGLGLRLIYFSYDVKMKEKGDIPEGYSVSREKKERFSLILESASTNQTSMYLCASRKTDTPYEQYFGPGTRLTVT.